This is a list of T cell receptor beta chains from one sample in a study of blood T cell repertoires in COVID-19. Using immunoSEQ multiplex PCR, the repertoire was profiled, and TCRdb retains in-frame clones only, with some absent. The sample lists 90,000 to 120,000 clones; about two thirds were seen once. The sequenced sample was peripheral blood. Receptors originate from a woman in her thirties or forties with acute or convalescent COVID-19. Both conserved end residues are part of each CDR3. A D gene is named only where the DNA matches it firmly. Some rows have no size entry. The others give once, few or many, or a class for an expanded clone.

TRBJ2-3,-,TRBV5-1,TRBD2,CASSIGLVDTDTQYF,TGCGCCAGCAGCATCGGACTAGTTGACACAGATACGCAGTATTTT
TRBJ2-5,-,TRBV5-1,TRBD2,CASTTPRTSGGQYQETQYF,TGCGCCAGCACCACCCCGAGGACTAGCGGGGGCCAGTACCAAGAGACCCAGTACTTC
TRBJ2-2,-,TRBV11-2,-,CASSLLTAAASNTGELFF,TGTGCCAGCAGCCTTCTTACGGCGGCGGCCAGCAACACCGGGGAGCTGTTTTTT
TRBJ2-1,-,TRBV2,TRBD2,CASIGLAGVNEQFF,TGTGCCAGCATTGGACTAGCGGGGGTGAATGAGCAGTTCTTC
TRBJ2-3,-,TRBV30,-,CAWSYPQRGQDTQYF,TGTGCCTGGAGTTATCCCCAACGGGGTCAAGATACGCAGTATTTT
TRBJ1-3,-,TRBV21-1,-,CASSKRGSGNTIYF,TGTGCCAGCAGCAAACGGGGCTCTGGAAACACCATATATTTT
TRBJ1-2,-,TRBV18,TRBD1,CASSPEDPTGHGYTF,TGTGCCAGCTCTCCAGAAGACCCGACAGGGCATGGCTACACCTTC
TRBJ2-2,-,TRBV18,TRBD1,CASSPGTGYTGELFF,TGTGCCAGCTCACCCGGGACAGGATACACCGGGGAGCTGTTTTTT
TRBJ1-6,-,TRBV30,TRBD1,CAWSAGGNSPLHF,TGTGCCTGGAGTGCAGGGGGTAATTCACCCCTCCACTTT
TRBJ1-2,once,TRBV28,TRBD1,CASSLPDRGYGYTF,TGTGCCAGCAGTCTACCGGACAGGGGCTATGGCTACACCTTC
TRBJ1-4,-,TRBV25-1,TRBD1,CASSAGGSGGGRKLFF,TGTGCCAGCAGTGCCGGAGGGTCAGGGGGCGGTCGAAAACTGTTTTTT
TRBJ1-6,-,TRBV6-4,-,CASSPGSGSPLHF,TGTGCCAGCAGCCCGGGTTCTGGGTCACCCCTCCACTTT
TRBJ1-4,-,TRBV6-5,-,CASRKGQGNEKLFF,TGTGCCAGCAGAAAGGGGCAGGGTAATGAAAAACTGTTTTTT
TRBJ2-5,-,TRBV7-2,TRBD1,CASSLVLTGGYETQYF,TGTGCCAGCAGCTTAGTTTTGACAGGGGGTTATGAGACCCAGTACTTC
TRBJ1-1,-,TRBV5-4,TRBD1,CASSRTGMNTEAFF,TGTGCCAGCAGCCGGACAGGAATGAACACTGAAGCTTTCTTT
TRBJ1-2,-,TRBV5-3,TRBD1,CARSFSGGTGFNYGYTF,TGTGCCAGAAGCTTCTCAGGAGGGACAGGGTTTAACTATGGCTACACCTTC
TRBJ1-6,-,TRBV5-1,TRBD1,CASGTGLDNSPLHF,TGCGCCAGCGGGACAGGCTTGGATAATTCACCCCTCCACTTT
TRBJ2-3,once,TRBV7-7,TRBD2,CASSFGLAADTQYF,TGTGCCAGCAGCTTCGGACTAGCGGCAGATACGCAGTATTTT
TRBJ1-5,once,TRBV19,TRBD1,CASSISGQGRKPQHF,TGTGCCAGTAGTATCTCCGGACAGGGCCGGAAGCCCCAGCATTTT
TRBJ2-3,-,TRBV5-1,TRBD1,CASRGTASTDTQYF,TGCGCCAGCAGGGGGACAGCGAGCACAGATACGCAGTATTTT
TRBJ2-2,-,TRBV11-3,TRBD1,CASSSGTATGELFF,TGTGCCAGCAGCTCTGGGACAGCCACCGGGGAGCTGTTTTTT
TRBJ1-5,-,TRBV19,-,CASSMDPEASSSNQPQHF,TGTGCCAGTAGTATGGATCCGGAGGCGTCATCGAGCAATCAGCCCCAGCATTTT
TRBJ2-5,-,TRBV6-6,-,CASTRGEQETQYF,TGTGCCAGCACCCGCGGGGAGCAAGAGACCCAGTACTTC
TRBJ1-5,-,TRBV19,-,CASSISGFQSNQPQHF,TGTGCCAGTAGTATATCAGGTTTTCAGAGCAATCAGCCCCAGCATTTT
TRBJ2-5,-,TRBV6-5,TRBD1,CASSYSGTGQETQYF,TGTGCCAGCAGTTACTCAGGGACAGGGCAAGAGACCCAGTACTTC
TRBJ2-3,-,TRBV5-1,TRBD2,CASSISGGITDTQYF,TGCGCCAGCAGCATTAGCGGGGGGATCACAGATACGCAGTATTTT
TRBJ2-2,-,TRBV30,-,CAWRGGAGQNTGELFF,TGTGCCTGGAGAGGGGGGGCCGGCCAGAACACCGGGGAGCTGTTTTTT
TRBJ2-2,many,TRBV11-3,-,CASSLSGTNTGELFF,TGTGCCAGCAGCTTATCGGGGACGAACACCGGGGAGCTGTTTTTT
TRBJ1-2,-,TRBV4-3,-,CASSQDYSNYGYTF,TGCGCCAGCAGCCAAGACTACAGTAACTATGGCTACACCTTC
TRBJ1-5,-,TRBV2,-,CASSERGYGTQHF,TGTGCCAGCAGCGAGCGGGGTTATGGGACCCAGCATTTT
TRBJ1-5,-,TRBV2,-,CASTYSRDQNQPQHF,TGTGCCAGCACCTATTCCCGAGATCAAAATCAGCCCCAGCATTTT
TRBJ1-1,-,TRBV14,-,CASSQGLRGTEAFF,TGTGCCAGCAGCCAAGGGCTACGGGGCACTGAAGCTTTCTTT